The 14 T cell receptor beta chains listed next were all sequenced from one sample in a study of blood T cell repertoires in COVID-19. The assay was immunoSEQ multiplex PCR, and TCRdb's table has in-frame clones only and misses some. Here the sample spans under 250,000 clones, 82% being singletons. The sequenced sample was PBMCs or T cells enriched from blood (not recorded which). The receptors originated from a woman between 55 and 75 years old who had recovered from COVID-19.

The V call is TRBV29-1, the J call TRBJ1-1; tentative D call: TRBD1 (5 bases). The CDR3 contains 13 residues. CDR1 SQVTM and CDR2 ANQGSEA come from the germline V gene. Trimming stripped 6 bases from V and 0 bases from J, with 11 bases between. Here the CDR3 reads CSVSSQVNTEAFF. The CDR3 DNA sequence: TGCAGCGTCTCGTCACAGGTGAACACTGAAGCTTTCTTT.

V usage is TRBV18 and J usage is TRBJ2-7; 12 positions agree with TRBD1. In germline, CDR1 is KGHSH, CDR2 LQKENI. CDR3 length: 15 residues. J gave up 12 bases and V 5 bases, and 14 bases lay outside the gene matches. CDR3 nucleotides: TGTGCCAGCTCAGCTTCCGGGACAGGGGGCGATGCGTGGTACTTC. Translating it yields CASSASGTGGDAWYF.

The chain uses TRBV7-8 and TRBJ2-3; possibly TRBD2 for D (5 bases). The length of the CDR3 is 15 residues. With 5 bases removed from V and 1 base from J, the gap between germline ends came to 13 bases. Germline values: CDR1 SGHVS, CDR2 FQNEAQ. The CDR3 region is CASSLSNGGTDTQYF. The CDR3 DNA sequence: TGTGCCAGCAGCCTCTCTAACGGGGGCACAGATACGCAGTATTTT.

The rearrangement uses TRBV4-2 and TRBJ2-1; tentatively, D is TRBD1 (5 bases). The CDR3 spans 14 residues. Germline CDR1 reads LGHNA; CDR2 reads YNFKEQ. V was clipped by 1 base and J by 9 bases, with 13 bases between them. This chain's CDR3 is CASSQVRQGSEQFF. CDR3 in DNA: TGTGCCAGCAGCCAAGTTCGCCAGGGATCTGAGCAGTTCTTC.

V gene TRBV12-3 or TRBV12-4 combines with J gene TRBJ1-1, with 7 bases identical to TRBD1. The ends lost 8 bases at V and 4 bases at J; junction bases unmatched: 7. CDR3 length: 13 residues. In DNA, the CDR3 is TGTGCCAGCGCCCCAGGGGGTGCCACTGAAGCTTTCTTT. Protein sequence: CASAPGGATEAFF.

The chain links TRBV18 to TRBJ1-5, with 9 nucleotides matching TRBD1. Looked up from germline, CDR1 is KGHSH and CDR2 is LQKENI. Germline trimming cut 5 bases from V and 4 bases from J; bases unmatched to any gene: 9. This CDR3 region has 16 residues. CDR3 bases: TGTGCCAGCTCAGCAGCGGGACAGGGAATTAATCAGCCCCAGCATTTT. Protein product: CASSAAGQGINQPQHF.

V gene TRBV27 combines with J gene TRBJ1-1; 7 bases agree with TRBD1. Germline values: CDR1 MNHEY, CDR2 SMNVEV (reference sequence). V trimming: 8 bases; J trimming: 1 base; junction bases outside the gene matches: 4. This CDR3 has 13 residues. The DNA for the CDR3 is TGTGCCAGCCTCCGACAGGGGAACACTGAAGCTTTCTTT. Translated: CASLRQGNTEAFF.

V and J are TRBV5-5 and TRBJ2-3; the D gene is possibly TRBD2 (6 bases). V was trimmed by 5 bases and J by 3 bases, leaving 19 bases between them. This CDR3 comprises 16 residues. The germline CDR1 and CDR2 sequences are SGHKS and YYEKEE (reference sequence). DNA for the CDR3: TGTGCCAGCAGGGTGGCAGGGCTTCGGGGGACAGATACGCAGTATTTT. This gives the protein CASRVAGLRGTDTQYF. The variable domain in full, completed from reference TRBV5-5 and TRBJ2-3, reads DAGVTQSPTHLIKTRGQQVTLRCSPISGHKSVSWYQQVLGQGPQFIFQYYEKEERGRGNFPDRFSARQFPNYSSELNVNALLLGDSALYLCASRVAGLRGTDTQYFGPGTRLTVL.

V gene TRBV5-6 combines with J gene TRBJ1-2; possible D gene TRBD1, 6 bases. Germline V gene data show CDR1 as SGHDT and CDR2 as YYEEEE. With 4 bases removed from V and 3 bases from J, the gap between germline ends came to 13 bases. The CDR3 loop spans 14 amino acids. CDR3 bases: TGTGCCAGCAGCCGGACAACAGGGCACTATGGCTACACCTTC. It yields the protein CASSRTTGHYGYTF.

The chain couples TRBV6-4 to TRBJ2-1, with 12 bases that match TRBD2. V lost 4 bases, J lost 7 bases, and 5 bases stayed unmatched. Germline V gene sequence: CDR1 MRHNA, CDR2 SNTAGT. The CDR3 length is 15 residues. The CDR3 bases are TGTGCCAGCAGTGCTCTAGCGGGGGGGCTTAATGAGCAGTTCTTC. Its protein product is CASSALAGGLNEQFF.

V gene TRBV5-4 combines with J gene TRBJ2-5; 9 bases are a match to TRBD2. Trimming at V came to 2 bases and at J to 5 bases, leaving 4 bases not matched to a gene. The CDR3 runs 14 residues. Per germline, CDR1 SGHNT and CDR2 YYREEE (reference sequence). The CDR3 region is CASSLAGGGETQYF. CDR3 nucleotides: TGTGCCAGCAGCTTAGCGGGAGGAGGCGAGACCCAGTACTTC.

The rearrangement links TRBV5-4 to TRBJ2-2; possible D gene TRBD1, 6 bases. The CDR3 contains 17 residues. From germline, CDR1 is SGHNT and CDR2 YYREEE (reference sequence). V was shortened by 4 bases and J by 0 bases, with 16 bases between the two germline ends. The CDR3 DNA is TGTGCCAGCAGCGCATATTTTGGACAGACGAACACCGGGGAGCTGTTTTTT. Its protein product is CASSAYFGQTNTGELFF.

V and J are TRBV19 and TRBJ1-3, with TRBD1 matching 7 bases. Germline V gene data show CDR1 as LNHDA and CDR2 as SQIVND (reference sequence). This CDR3 spans 15 amino acids. The V gene end was trimmed by 7 bases and the J gene end by 1 base; junction bases not matched to a gene: 7. The CDR3 sequence is CASKPQGGSGNTIYF. CDR3 DNA sequence: TGTGCCAGTAAACCCCAGGGGGGATCTGGAAACACCATATATTTT. The full variable domain, rest sourced from reference TRBV19 and TRBJ1-3, is DGGITQSPKYLFRKEGQNVTLSCEQNLNHDAMYWYRQDPGQGLRLIYYSQIVNDFQKGDIAEGYSVSREKKESFPLTVTSAQKNPTAFYLCASKPQGGSGNTIYFGEGSWLTVV.

The chain combines TRBV5-8 with TRBJ1-5; D perhaps matches TRBD1 (6 bases). Germline V gene data show CDR1 as SGHTS and CDR2 as YDEGEE. This CDR3 region has 15 residues. Trimming removed 0 bases at V and 7 bases at J, with 14 bases between. The CDR3 DNA reads TGTGCCAGCAGCTTGGAGCGGGGGGCCGGACAGCCCCAGCATTTT. This sequence encodes CASSLERGAGQPQHF.